The rows below give T cell receptor beta chains drawn from one sample of a study of CD8 T cells in ankylosing spondylitis. TCRdb reprocessed the 5' RACE reads via MiXCR and lists one record per CDR3 protein. Here the sample spans roughly 490,000 distinct CDR3 sequences, about 5.2% being singletons. The sample taken for sequencing was blood, either unsorted or a sorted T cell fraction (not recorded which). These receptors originate from a male donor with ankylosing spondylitis. Both conserved end residues are part of each CDR3. The order of the fields is CDR3 DNA, CDR3 protein, J gene, V gene, D gene, clone size. A D gene is named only where the DNA matches it firmly. Only part of the rows carry a size: once, few, many, or a class if the clone is expanded.

DNA: TGTGCCAGCAGTGACTATGGACAGGGGGCGACTGAAGCTTTCTTT
CDR3: CASSDYGQGATEAFF
J: TRBJ1-1
V: TRBV6-2/TRBV6-3
D: TRBD1
size: many

DNA: TGTGCTACAGCGGACAGCCCTTCCTCCTACGAGCAGTACTTC
CDR3: CATADSPSSYEQYF
J: TRBJ2-7
V: TRBV2
D: .
size: .

DNA: TGCGCCAGCAGTGACCCTAAGGAGGAGCAGTTCTTC
CDR3: CASSDPKEEQFF
J: TRBJ2-1
V: TRBV10-2
D: .
size: many

DNA: TGCAGCGTCGTCCCCTTCGCGAGGGCGGGATCCTTCTACAATGAGCAGTTCTTC
CDR3: CSVVPFARAGSFYNEQFF
J: TRBJ2-1
V: TRBV29-1
D: .
size: many

DNA: TGTGCCAGCAGTGAACTTCCCAGGGTCAATCAGCCCCAGCATTTT
CDR3: CASSELPRVNQPQHF
J: TRBJ1-5
V: TRBV6-1
D: .
size: many

DNA: TGTGCCAGCAGCTTAGCGGGGGGCCCCTTTTACAATGAGCAGTTCTTC
CDR3: CASSLAGGPFYNEQFF
J: TRBJ2-1
V: TRBV7-2
D: .
size: many

DNA: TGCAGTGCCAGGGGCGGGAGCCCCTACAATGAGCAGTTCTTC
CDR3: CSARGGSPYNEQFF
J: TRBJ2-1
V: TRBV20-1
D: .
size: few

DNA: TGTGCCAGCAGCCTTAGTAGGATTTACACTGAGCAGTTCTTC
CDR3: CASSLSRIYTEQFF
J: TRBJ2-1
V: TRBV11-2
D: .
size: few

DNA: TGTGCCAGCAGCTTGGGTGGGACAGCCTACAATGAGCAGTTCTTC
CDR3: CASSLGGTAYNEQFF
J: TRBJ2-1
V: TRBV5-5
D: TRBD1
size: many

DNA: TGCGCCAGCAGCTTGGCCAGGGGAGAGAATGAGCAGTTCTTC
CDR3: CASSLARGENEQFF
J: TRBJ2-1
V: TRBV5-1
D: .
size: many

DNA: TGTGCCAGCAGCTCAGACCAGGGGGCAGGAGGCTACACCTTC
CDR3: CASSSDQGAGGYTF
J: TRBJ1-2
V: TRBV7-2
D: TRBD1
size: many

DNA: TGCAGTGCCGGCAGGGCTTTTGGTGAGCAGTACTTC
CDR3: CSAGRAFGEQYF
J: TRBJ2-7
V: TRBV20-1
D: .
size: few

DNA: TGTGCCAGCAGCTTAGGAACACAAAGGTCCTACGAGCAGTACTTC
CDR3: CASSLGTQRSYEQYF
J: TRBJ2-7
V: TRBV7-9
D: .
size: many

DNA: TGTGCCACGTCGAGTCTGGGCAAAAACATTCAGTACTTC
CDR3: CATSSLGKNIQYF
J: TRBJ2-4
V: TRBV6-1
D: .
size: many

DNA: TGTGCCATCAGTGAGTTACAGAACTACGAGCAGTACTTC
CDR3: CAISELQNYEQYF
J: TRBJ2-7
V: TRBV10-3
D: .
size: many

DNA: TGTGCCAGCAGCCCGTCGGGTGCCCCGTGGGAGCAGTACTTC
CDR3: CASSPSGAPWEQYF
J: TRBJ2-7
V: TRBV7-2
D: .
size: .

DNA: TGTGCCAGCAGTGGAGCGGGAGGATGGGATGAGCAGTTCTTC
CDR3: CASSGAGGWDEQFF
J: TRBJ2-1
V: TRBV2
D: TRBD2
size: few

DNA: TGTGCCAGCAGCCCAGCCGGACAAGCTGAAGCTTTCTTT
CDR3: CASSPAGQAEAFF
J: TRBJ1-1
V: TRBV7-9
D: .
size: many

DNA: TGCGCCAGCAGCTCAGGACTAGCGGGTCCTGAGCAGTTCTTC
CDR3: CASSSGLAGPEQFF
J: TRBJ2-1
V: TRBV5-1
D: TRBD2
size: many

DNA: TGTGCCAGCAGCAACCGACCCGATAATTCACCCCTCCACTTT
CDR3: CASSNRPDNSPLHF
J: TRBJ1-6
V: TRBV9
D: .
size: many

DNA: TGTGCCAGCAGCTATACCAGGTCCTACGAGCAGTACTTC
CDR3: CASSYTRSYEQYF
J: TRBJ2-7
V: TRBV5-6
D: .
size: many

DNA: TGCAGCGTTGAGGAGGATAGCTCTGGAAACACCATATATTTT
CDR3: CSVEEDSSGNTIYF
J: TRBJ1-3
V: TRBV29-1
D: .
size: few

DNA: TGTGCCAGCTCGCGTGTCGGACAGGCCTCTGGAAACACCATATATTTT
CDR3: CASSRVGQASGNTIYF
J: TRBJ1-3
V: TRBV18
D: TRBD1
size: .

DNA: TGTGCCAGCAGTCCGGGGCAGGAGGGGACAGATACGCAGTATTTT
CDR3: CASSPGQEGTDTQYF
J: TRBJ2-3
V: TRBV28
D: .
size: few

DNA: TGCAGTACCATGGGGCGATCCTACGAGCAGTACTTC
CDR3: CSTMGRSYEQYF
J: TRBJ2-7
V: TRBV20-1
D: .
size: many

DNA: TGTGCCAGCAGTTACTCGCGCACGCGAATAAAGAACACTGAAGCTTTCTTT
CDR3: CASSYSRTRIKNTEAFF
J: TRBJ1-1
V: TRBV6-5
D: .
size: many

DNA: TGTGCCAGCAGTTTGCCTAGCTCTGGAAACACCATATATTTT
CDR3: CASSLPSSGNTIYF
J: TRBJ1-3
V: TRBV7-9
D: .
size: many

DNA: TGTGCCATCAGTGAGTCGTGGACAGGGTTAGATGGCTACACCTTC
CDR3: CAISESWTGLDGYTF
J: TRBJ1-2
V: TRBV10-3
D: TRBD1
size: many

DNA: TGTGCCAGCAGTGACCGACAGGGTTTTTACTATGGCTACACCTTC
CDR3: CASSDRQGFYYGYTF
J: TRBJ1-2
V: TRBV6-1
D: TRBD1
size: many

DNA: TGTGCCAGCAGTTGGGGTGCACAGGGGTTTGTGGGCACAGATACGCAGTATTTT
CDR3: CASSWGAQGFVGTDTQYF
J: TRBJ2-3
V: TRBV28
D: TRBD1
size: few

DNA: TGTGCCAGCAGTGAAAAAGACAGCCTTCTAGTGAGGTCCTATAATTCACCCCTCCACTTT
CDR3: CASSEKDSLLVRSYNSPLHF
J: TRBJ1-6
V: TRBV25-1
D: .
size: many

DNA: TGCAGCGTTGACCAGGGGGGGGCCGGGGAGCTGTTTTTT
CDR3: CSVDQGGAGELFF
J: TRBJ2-2
V: TRBV29-1
D: .
size: many

DNA: TGCGCCAGCAGCCAAGGCCCCGTCACCGGGGAGCTGTTTTTT
CDR3: CASSQGPVTGELFF
J: TRBJ2-2
V: TRBV4-3
D: .
size: many

DNA: TGTGCCAGCAGTTTACGTACTAGCGGGGCCGCCTACGAGCAGTACTTC
CDR3: CASSLRTSGAAYEQYF
J: TRBJ2-7
V: TRBV6-5
D: TRBD2
size: many

DNA: TGTGCCAGCAGATACAGCGGAGCTTCCTACAATGAGCAGTTCTTC
CDR3: CASRYSGASYNEQFF
J: TRBJ2-1
V: TRBV6-2/TRBV6-3
D: .
size: few

DNA: TGCAGTGCTAGCCTACGGGGGTCCTACGAGCAGTACTTC
CDR3: CSASLRGSYEQYF
J: TRBJ2-7
V: TRBV20-1
D: .
size: many

DNA: TGTGCCATCAGCCCCGGGAAAACACCCGTGGACACTGAAGCTTTCTTT
CDR3: CAISPGKTPVDTEAFF
J: TRBJ1-1
V: TRBV5-3
D: .
size: .

DNA: TGTGCCATCAGCGCCACAGGGGCCGAGCAGTACTTC
CDR3: CAISATGAEQYF
J: TRBJ2-7
V: TRBV10-3
D: TRBD1
size: many

DNA: TGTGCCAGCAGCGGCCGTGGTGCAGATACGCAGTATTTT
CDR3: CASSGRGADTQYF
J: TRBJ2-3
V: TRBV7-9
D: .
size: many

DNA: TGTGCCAGCAGTCTGGGGCGGAAGACCCAGTACTTC
CDR3: CASSLGRKTQYF
J: TRBJ2-5
V: TRBV5-8
D: .
size: .

DNA: TGCGCCAGCACTCCGGGACAGTCCTACAATGAGCAGTTCTTC
CDR3: CASTPGQSYNEQFF
J: TRBJ2-1
V: TRBV5-1
D: TRBD1
size: many